Below are 14 T cell receptor beta chains sequenced from a single sample in a study of CD8 T cells in ankylosing spondylitis. TCRdb redid the calling of the 5' RACE reads with MiXCR, one entry per CDR3 protein. The data hold around 890,000 distinct CDR3 sequences, with about 12% observed a single time. No antigens are known for them. Notes on the study in general: Ankylosing spondylitis blood appeared to be characterized by a TCR beta motif of about 8 highly homologous variants.

The sample taken for sequencing was blood, either unsorted or a sorted T cell fraction (not recorded which). These receptors were collected from a male donor with ankylosing spondylitis.

The chain combines TRBV7-6 with TRBJ1-1, with no clear D. V gave up 1 base and J gave up 4 bases, with 22 bases separating them. Germline lookup yields CDR1 SGHVS and CDR2 FNYEAQ. The CDR3 sequence is 18 residues long. The CDR3 protein is CASSLGVYRGQSGTEAFF. The CDR3 DNA follows: TGTGCCAGCAGCTTAGGAGTGTATCGTGGCCAGTCGGGCACTGAAGCTTTCTTT.

This clonotype was detected only a few times. The genes are TRBV6-1 and TRBJ2-1; 9 bases are shared with TRBD1. Germline V gene lookup returns CDR1 MNHNS and CDR2 SASEGT. The CDR3 is 16 amino acids. Trimming at V came to 5 bases and at J to 7 bases, leaving 12 bases not matched to a gene. The CDR3 reads CASSPPGQGFFNEQFF. The CDR3 DNA is TGTGCCAGCAGTCCCCCGGGACAGGGTTTTTTTAATGAGCAGTTCTTC.

The chain is built from TRBV6-1 and TRBJ2-7; 8 positions match TRBD1. The CDR3 runs to 15 residues. CDR1 and CDR2 from the germline V gene are MNHNS and SASEGT. Trimming removed 5 bases from V and 2 bases from J; junction bases left unmatched: 8. The CDR3 DNA reads as TGTGCCAGCAGTCAACTTAGGACAGGGCCCTACGAGCAGTACTTC. Translation: CASSQLRTGPYEQYF.

This chain's CDR3 is CASRIIRAEAEAFF. DNA of the CDR3: TGTGCCAGCCGGATCATCAGGGCGGAGGCTGAAGCTTTCTTT. This chain uses TRBV18 with TRBJ1-1; weak D call: TRBD1 (5 bases). The CDR3 runs 14 residues. V lost 8 bases, J lost 6 bases, and 19 bases lay in between. Germline CDR1 reads KGHSH; CDR2 reads LQKENI.

This clonotype has more than one count but fewer than ten. V usage is TRBV10-3 and J usage is TRBJ2-7; a weak D match, TRBD2 (6 bases). Germline V gives CDR1 ENHRY, CDR2 SYGVKD. V lost 4 bases and J lost 7, with 14 bases in between. CDR3 length: 13 residues. CDR3 bases: TGTGCCATCAGTGGAACGGGGGATAAAGAGCAGTACTTC. Translated, it gives CAISGTGDKEQYF.

This rearrangement joins TRBV5-1 to TRBJ2-5, with D maybe TRBD2 (7 bases). V was pared by 5 bases and J by 0 bases, with 14 bases between. The CDR3 is made up of 15 amino acids. Germline V lookup: CDR1 SGHRS, CDR2 YFSETQ. CDR3 coding DNA: TGCGCCAGCAGAATTGAGGGGGGGAACCAAGAGACCCAGTACTTC. Translation gives CASRIEGGNQETQYF.

A few counts support this clonotype. The CDR3 sequence is CASSIRVREETQYF. CDR3 in DNA: TGTGCCAGCTCAATCAGGGTCCGGGAAGAGACCCAGTACTTC. The chain uses TRBV18 and TRBJ2-5, with TRBD1 as a possible D gene (5 bases). The CDR3 loop spans 14 amino acids. From germline, CDR1 is KGHSH and CDR2 LQKENI. Trimming shortened V by 5 bases and J by 3 bases, and 13 bases separated the two germline ends.

The J gene is TRBJ2-7, the V gene TRBV10-3; 11 bases align to TRBD1. V lost 3 bases, J lost 6 bases, and 7 bases stayed unmatched. The CDR3 covers 15 residues. Germline lookup yields CDR1 ENHRY and CDR2 SYGVKD. This CDR3 reads CAISDRDRGFSEQYF. CDR3 DNA: TGTGCCATCAGTGACCGGGACAGGGGGTTCTCCGAGCAGTACTTC.

This clonotype came up a few times. The chain has TRBV20-1 and TRBJ1-5; D is unclear. The germline V gene encodes CDR1 DFQATT and CDR2 SNEGSKA (reference sequence). Trimming stripped 3 bases from V and 5 bases from J, with 14 bases between. This CDR3 contains 14 residues. CDR3 in DNA: TGCAGTGCTAGTTGGGCAGTCACGGATCAGCCCCAGCATTTT. Its protein product is CSASWAVTDQPQHF.

This chain uses TRBV3-1 with TRBJ2-1; D uncertain. The CDR3 is made up of 14 amino acids. The V gene lost 0 bases and the J gene lost 7 bases, with 10 bases spanning the gap. Germline V CDR1 and CDR2: LGHDT, YNNKEL (reference sequence). The CDR3 reads CASSQDVLLNEQFF. Written as DNA, the CDR3 is TGTGCCAGCAGCCAAGATGTGCTCTTAAATGAGCAGTTCTTC.

This clonotype turned up a few times. This chain joins TRBV7-2 and TRBJ2-7; TRBD2 aligns across 9 bases. This CDR3 region has 14 residues. Germline trimming cut 3 bases from V and 9 bases from J; bases unmatched to any gene: 9. Germline CDR1 SGHTA, CDR2 FQGNSA. The CDR3 DNA is TGTGCCAGCAGCTTTTCGCGGGAGGGCCCTGGGCAGTACTTC. Residues: CASSFSREGPGQYF.

This clonotype was seen only a few times. The chain employs TRBV11-2 and TRBJ1-3; D gene ambiguous. Trimming left V 5 bases short and J 0 bases short, with 8 bases between. The CDR3 contains 14 residues. CDR1 SGHAT and CDR2 FQNNGV come from the germline V gene. CDR3 sequence reads: CASSPTRSGNTIYF. Written as DNA, the CDR3 is TGTGCCAGCAGCCCCACACGCTCTGGAAACACCATATATTTT.

Many counts were recorded for this clonotype. The chain couples TRBV20-1 to TRBJ1-5; TRBD1 aligns across 7 bases. This CDR3 spans 13 amino acids. With 5 bases clipped from V and 3 bases from J, the junction kept 4 bases outside the gene matches. Germline CDR1 DFQATT, CDR2 SNEGSKA (reference sequence). CDR3: CSASGQLNQPQHF. The CDR3, as DNA: TGCAGTGCTTCGGGACAGCTCAATCAGCCCCAGCATTTT.

This clonotype was recorded a few times. The chain carries TRBV7-2 and TRBJ2-7, with TRBD2 identical over 10 bases. Germline values: CDR1 SGHTA, CDR2 FQGNSA. With 3 bases clipped from V and 2 bases from J, the junction kept 10 bases outside the gene matches. The CDR3 has 17 residues. The CDR3: CASSFRTSGAPTYEQYF. CDR3 in DNA: TGTGCCAGCAGCTTTAGGACTAGCGGAGCGCCCACCTACGAGCAGTACTTC.